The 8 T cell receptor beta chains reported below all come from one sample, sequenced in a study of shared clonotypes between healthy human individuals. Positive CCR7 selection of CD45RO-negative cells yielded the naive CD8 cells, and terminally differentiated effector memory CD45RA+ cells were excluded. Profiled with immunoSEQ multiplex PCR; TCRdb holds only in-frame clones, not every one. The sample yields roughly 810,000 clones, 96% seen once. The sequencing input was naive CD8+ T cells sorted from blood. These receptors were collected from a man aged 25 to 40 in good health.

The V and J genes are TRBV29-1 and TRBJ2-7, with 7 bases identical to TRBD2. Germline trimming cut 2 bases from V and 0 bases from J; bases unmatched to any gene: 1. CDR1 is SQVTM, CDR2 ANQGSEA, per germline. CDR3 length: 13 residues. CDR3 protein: CSVETSDSYEQYF. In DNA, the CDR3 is TGCAGCGTTGAAACTAGCGACTCCTACGAGCAGTACTTC.

The CDR3 sequence: CASSVTGPSSGNTIYF. DNA of the CDR3: TGCGCCAGCTCGGTGACAGGGCCGTCCTCTGGAAACACCATATATTTT. J is TRBJ1-3 and V is TRBV5-1; TRBD1 aligns across 7 bases. This CDR3 contains 16 residues. The ends lost 7 bases at V and 0 bases at J; junction bases unmatched: 10. Germline CDR1 and CDR2: SGHRS and YFSETQ.

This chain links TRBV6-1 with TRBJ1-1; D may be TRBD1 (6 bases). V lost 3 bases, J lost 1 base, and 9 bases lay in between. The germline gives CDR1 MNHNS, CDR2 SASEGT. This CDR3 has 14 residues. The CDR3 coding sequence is TGTGCCAGCAGTGAGGGGGCTTGGAACACTGAAGCTTTCTTT. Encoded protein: CASSEGAWNTEAFF.

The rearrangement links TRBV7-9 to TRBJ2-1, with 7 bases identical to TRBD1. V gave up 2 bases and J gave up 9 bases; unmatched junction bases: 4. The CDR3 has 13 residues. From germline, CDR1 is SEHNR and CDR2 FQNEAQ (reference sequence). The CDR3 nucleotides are TGTGCCAGCAGCTTAAAGGGGGCTGGTGAGCAGTTCTTC. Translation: CASSLKGAGEQFF.

The chain's CDR3 is CASSLDPQGGSYEQYF. The CDR3 DNA is TGTGCCAGCAGCTTAGATCCTCAGGGAGGGTCCTACGAGCAGTACTTC. V usage is TRBV11-2 and J usage is TRBJ2-7, with 7 positions matching TRBD2. The trim removed 0 bases at V and 1 base at J, leaving 6 bases unmatched. This CDR3 region has 16 residues. Germline V lookup: CDR1 SGHAT, CDR2 FQNNGV.

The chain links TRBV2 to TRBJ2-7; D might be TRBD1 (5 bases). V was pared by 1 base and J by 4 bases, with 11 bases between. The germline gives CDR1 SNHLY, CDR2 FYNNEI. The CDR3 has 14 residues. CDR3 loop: CASSEGQTLYEQYF. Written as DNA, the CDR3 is TGTGCCAGCAGTGAAGGACAGACCTTATACGAGCAGTACTTC.

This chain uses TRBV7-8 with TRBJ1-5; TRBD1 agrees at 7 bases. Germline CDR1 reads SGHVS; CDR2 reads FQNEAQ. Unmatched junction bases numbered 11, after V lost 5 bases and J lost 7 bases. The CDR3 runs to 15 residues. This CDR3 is CASSPLQGGGQPQHF. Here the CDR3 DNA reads TGTGCCAGCAGCCCCTTGCAGGGGGGCGGCCAGCCCCAGCATTTT.

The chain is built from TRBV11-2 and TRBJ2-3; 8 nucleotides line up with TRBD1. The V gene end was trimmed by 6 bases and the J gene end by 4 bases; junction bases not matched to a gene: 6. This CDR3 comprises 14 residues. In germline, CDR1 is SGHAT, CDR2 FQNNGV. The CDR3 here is CASRPDRGPDTQYF. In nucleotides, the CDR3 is TGTGCCAGCAGGCCTGACAGGGGCCCAGATACGCAGTATTTT.